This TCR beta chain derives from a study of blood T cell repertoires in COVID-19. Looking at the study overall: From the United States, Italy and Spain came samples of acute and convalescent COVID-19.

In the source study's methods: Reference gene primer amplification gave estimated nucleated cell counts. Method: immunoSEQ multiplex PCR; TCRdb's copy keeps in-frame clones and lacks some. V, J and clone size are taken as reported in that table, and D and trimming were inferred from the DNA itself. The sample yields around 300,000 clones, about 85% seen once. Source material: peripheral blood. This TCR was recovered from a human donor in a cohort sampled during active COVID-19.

The CDR3 DNA reads TGTGCCAGCAGGGGGCGACTAGTACGGGCGGGAAATGAGCAGTTCTTC. This translates into CASRGRLVRAGNEQFF. The chain employs TRBV27 and TRBJ2-1, with D possibly matching TRBD2 (6 bases). Germline values: CDR1 MNHEY, CDR2 SMNVEV (reference sequence). The CDR3 consists of 16 residues. The V and J ends lost 6 bases and 7 bases respectively, with 22 bases between them.